These 11 T cell receptor beta chains came from one sample sequenced in a study of blood T cells in healthy people across ages. Sample-barcoded 5' priming and a J-beta primer mix drove a second PCR of roughly 7 to 11 cycles. MiXCR, applied by TCRdb to the 5' RACE reads, yields one record per CDR3 protein. Of almost 800,000 distinct CDR3 sequences detected, 58% appear once; the ten largest clones hold roughly 20%. Input material: blood. These receptors all stem from a man aged 25-45 years in good health.

The V call is TRBV25-1, the J call TRBJ2-1, with 10 bases aligning to TRBD1. Germline CDR1 and CDR2: MGHDK and SYGVNS. This CDR3 comprises 16 residues. V dropped 3 bases and J dropped 3; count of bases not matched to a gene: 5. Here the CDR3 DNA reads TGTGCCAGCAGTGATACCCGGACAGGGGGCTACAATGAGCAGTTCTTC. Its protein is CASSDTRTGGYNEQFF. Based on the CDR3 plus reference TRBV25-1 and TRBJ2-1, the full variable domain is EADIYQTPRYLVIGTGKKITLECSQTMGHDKMYWYQQDPGMELHLIHYSYGVNSTEKGDLSSESTVSRIRTEHFPLTLESARPSHTSQYLCASSDTRTGGYNEQFFGPGTRLTVL.

The J gene is TRBJ1-6, the V gene TRBV5-1, with TRBD1 identical over 8 bases. V lost 6 bases and J lost 8; bases outside the gene matches: 10. This CDR3 region has 15 residues. CDR1 and CDR2 (germline): SGHRS, YFSETQ. The CDR3 here is CASNRGQGGDSPLHF. The CDR3 DNA is TGCGCCAGCAACCGAGGACAGGGCGGCGATTCACCCCTCCACTTT.

The rearrangement joins TRBV12-3 or TRBV12-4 to TRBJ2-5; D is possibly TRBD1 or TRBD2 (5 bases each). There are 12 residues in the CDR3. V was shortened by 2 bases and J by 11 bases, with 12 bases between the two germline ends. CDR3 sequence: CASSLTGTGQYF. The DNA of the CDR3 is TGTGCCAGCAGTTTAACGGGGACGGGGCAGTACTTC.

This clonotype was picked up a small number of times. This sequence joins TRBV4-2 and TRBJ2-3; 12 bases agree with TRBD2. The CDR3 has 16 residues. V shed 0 bases and J 7 bases; nucleotides not matched to a gene: 5. The V gene's germline CDR1 is LGHNA and CDR2 YNFKEQ. The CDR3 spells CASSQEPGLAGHTQYF. CDR3 bases: TGTGCCAGCAGCCAAGAACCGGGACTAGCGGGCCATACGCAGTATTTT.

This clonotype came up a few times. This chain links TRBV28 with TRBJ2-7; no clear D. Germline-derived CDR1 and CDR2 are MDHEN and SYDVKM. With 5 bases removed from V and 6 bases from J, the gap between germline ends came to 17 bases. The CDR3 has 14 amino acids. The CDR3 DNA reads as TGTGCCAGCAGTCGTCTAAGTCGACTTGGCGAGCAGTACTTC. Translated, it gives CASSRLSRLGEQYF.

This clonotype has just a few counts. The chain is built from TRBV27 and TRBJ2-7; 9 positions agree with TRBD1. The V gene's germline CDR1 is MNHEY and CDR2 SMNVEV (reference sequence). The CDR3 has 15 residues. J lost 0 bases, V lost 4 bases, and 4 bases had no gene match. The CDR3 sequence: CASSSLGQGSYEQYF. CDR3 bases: TGTGCCAGCAGTTCCCTGGGACAGGGCTCCTACGAGCAGTACTTC.

The CDR3 DNA reads as TGTGCCAGCAGCCAAGATGGAGGCCGAGGGCATGAGCAGTTCTTC. Translated, it gives CASSQDGGRGHEQFF. The chain couples TRBV14 to TRBJ2-1, with D perhaps matching TRBD2 (5 bases). The germline CDR1 and CDR2 sequences are SGHDN and FVKESK. V was pared by 0 bases and J by 8 bases, with 14 bases between. The CDR3 is made up of 15 amino acids.

The rearrangement uses TRBV6-1 and TRBJ2-7; 7 bases match TRBD2. The closer fit of TRBJ2-5 to the DNA end suggests the J call may be wrong. CDR1 is MNHNS, CDR2 SASEGT, per germline. The CDR3 sequence is 15 residues long. The CDR3 DNA is TGTGCCAGCAGTGCAGCAGCTAGCGGTCCGGAGACCCAGTACTTC. Protein: CASSAAASGPETQYF.

The chain employs TRBV4-3 and TRBJ2-7; D is unresolved. The CDR3 has 14 residues. V was cut by 1 base and J by 0 bases, with 7 bases left in between. Germline CDR1 LGHNA, CDR2 YSLEER. CDR3 amino acids: CASSQGFPSYEQYF. CDR3 nucleotide sequence: TGCGCCAGCAGCCAAGGCTTTCCCTCCTACGAGCAGTACTTC.

The chain carries TRBV29-1 and TRBJ1-2; weak D call: TRBD1 (5 bases). The CDR3 consists of 12 residues. The V and J ends lost 4 bases and 7 bases respectively, with 13 bases between them. CDR1 is SQVTM, CDR2 ANQGSEA, per germline. The DNA of the CDR3 is TGCAGCGTTGGTAGGGGTCTCTGTGGCTACACCTTC. It codes for CSVGRGLCGYTF.

There are a few counts of this clonotype. V usage is TRBV9 and J usage is TRBJ2-5; D gene ambiguous. The CDR3 contains 13 residues. V gave up 0 bases and J gave up 11 bases, with 14 bases separating them. Germline-derived CDR1 and CDR2 are SGDLS and YYNGEE. The CDR3 is CASSVGATEMQYF. CDR3 bases: TGTGCCAGCAGCGTAGGTGCGACGGAGATGCAGTACTTC.